This TCR beta chain was profiled in a study of Graves' ophthalmopathy and Graves' hyperthyroidism. Notes on the study in general: The model predicted progression of ophthalmopathy with a sensitivity of 60% to 71%, and its specificity was under 75%.

Hyperthyroidism patients were newly diagnosed, under 2 months' duration, aged 18 to 65. Exclusion criteria comprised other autoimmune diseases, uncontrolled infections, pregnancy or lactation in patients. This clonotype was detected ten times or more. Its antigen remains unknown. CDR3 length: 14 amino acids. The germline V gene has CDR1 SGHRS and CDR2 YFSETQ. Trimming at V came to 1 base and at J to 3 bases, leaving 1 base not matched to a gene. The study amplified TCR beta CDR3 regions using RNA transcripts. RT-PCR was first run with HTBI primers, then multiplex PCR in a second round. Using its own MiXCR run on the multiplex PCR reads, TCRdb lists one record per CDR3 protein. The sample consists of some 350,000 distinct CDR3 sequences, roughly a sixth of them appearing once.

The sequence was collected from an adult woman with stable Graves' hyperthyroidism. Sequencing was performed on peripheral blood. The chain joins TRBV5-1 to TRBJ1-1; 9 bases align to TRBD1. The chain's CDR3 is CASSLRQGDTEAFF. CDR3 DNA: TGCGCCAGCAGCTTGAGACAGGGGGACACTGAAGCTTTCTTT.